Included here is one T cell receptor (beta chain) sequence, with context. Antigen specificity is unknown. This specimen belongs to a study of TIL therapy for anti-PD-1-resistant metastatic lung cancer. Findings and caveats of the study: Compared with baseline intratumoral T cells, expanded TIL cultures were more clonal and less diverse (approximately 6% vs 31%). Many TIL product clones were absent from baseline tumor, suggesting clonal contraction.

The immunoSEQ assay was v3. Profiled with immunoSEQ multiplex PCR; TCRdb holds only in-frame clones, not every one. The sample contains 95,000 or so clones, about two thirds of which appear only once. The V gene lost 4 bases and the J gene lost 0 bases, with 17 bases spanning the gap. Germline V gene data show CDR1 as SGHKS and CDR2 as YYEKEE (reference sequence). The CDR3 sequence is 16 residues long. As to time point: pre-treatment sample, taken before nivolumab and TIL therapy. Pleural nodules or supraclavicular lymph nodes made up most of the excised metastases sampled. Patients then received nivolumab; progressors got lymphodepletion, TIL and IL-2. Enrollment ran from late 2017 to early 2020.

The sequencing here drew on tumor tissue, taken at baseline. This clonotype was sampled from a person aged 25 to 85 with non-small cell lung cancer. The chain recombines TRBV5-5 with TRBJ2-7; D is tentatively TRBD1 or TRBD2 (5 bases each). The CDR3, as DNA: TGTGCCAGCAGCCCGGCCGGGACGGTGAGCTCCTACGAGCAGTACTTC. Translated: CASSPAGTVSSYEQYF.